This TCR beta chain is from a study of blood T cell repertoires in COVID-19 (dated by TCRdb to the early 2020s). With respect to the entire study: The collaborator samples originated in the United States, Italy and Spain and spanned the acute and convalescent phases of COVID-19. The prospective study material was composed of cDNA or gDNA derived from T cells, B-cell-depleted T cells, or PBMCs. The dataset comprised deeply sampled blood TCRbeta repertoires from subjects exposed to, actively infected with, or recovered from COVID-19. A freely available public database, intended as a resource for researchers studying the immune response to SARS-CoV-2, is where the repertoires were released. Samples came from the ongoing ImmuneRACE study (first 160 participants) plus 1,254 subjects from 6 global collaborators. The sample metadata nearly always contained a de-identified subject ID, COVID-19 status, age in years and sex. Where HLA class I and class II types were available, the types were taken from metadata supplied by the sample provider, not from assay-based typing.

This clone was observed a few times. This receptor's antigen is unknown. Per-base qualities were not stored, and no clone one base away is much larger. V loses 8 bases, J loses 4 bases, and the germline ends lie 18 bases apart. Reading the germline V gene gives CDR1 SGHAT and CDR2 FQNNGV. Reading from cysteine to phenylalanine, the CDR3 counts 14 amino acids. Kept here is only the CDR3 DNA, which spans 42 bases and is read in frame from base 1. The collaborating institutions used their own protocols to collect whole blood in K2EDTA tubes. For TCRbeta analysis, collaborators shipped samples as frozen whole blood, isolated PBMCs, or DNA extracted from either of those sample types. The immunoSEQ Assay, a bias-controlled multiplex PCR, was used to amplify TCRbeta CDR3 regions from genomic DNA. The study's processing was this. The number of nucleated cells in each sample was estimated by amplification of reference gene primers within the assay. To quantify the absolute abundance of each unique TCRbeta CDR3 rearrangement, sequence reads were collapsed and filtered. For each sample, productive Simpson clonality was calculated as the square root of Simpson's diversity index over productive rearrangements. In TCRdb, the immuneACCESS table is reduced to in-frame sequences with V and J assigned. These tables do not hold every clone; where another copy was compared, an unresolved V gene accounts for under half, and the others remain unexplained. V and J calls and clone size are given by that table; D and trimming were obtained from the DNA. This sample has approximately 100,000 clones in its table, and around 82% of those were observed once. The top ten constitute 11% of the sample.

What the study reported, not specific to this receptor: The quantity of clinical and demographic metadata differed by source and by participant and was supplied without curation.

The rearrangement joined TRBV11-2 to TRBJ2-7; 6 matching bases give a weak D call of TRBD2. The TCR was taken from a man between 70 and 80 years old with active or convalescent COVID-19. The specimen was peripheral blood. The DNA reads TGTGCCAGCTGGACCGGACGAGGAGGGTACGAGCAGTACTTC. The translation is CASWTGRGGYEQYF.